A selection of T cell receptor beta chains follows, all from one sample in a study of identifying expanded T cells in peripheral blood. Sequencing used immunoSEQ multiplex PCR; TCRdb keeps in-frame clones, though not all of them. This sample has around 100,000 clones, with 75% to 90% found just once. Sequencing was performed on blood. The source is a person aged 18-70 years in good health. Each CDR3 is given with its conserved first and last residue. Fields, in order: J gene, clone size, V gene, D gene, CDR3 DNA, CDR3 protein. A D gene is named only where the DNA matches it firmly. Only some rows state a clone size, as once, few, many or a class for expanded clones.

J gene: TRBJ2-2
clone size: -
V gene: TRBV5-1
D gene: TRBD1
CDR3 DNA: TGCGCCAGCAGCACCGGACAGGGACCGACCGGGGAGCTGTTTTTT
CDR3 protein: CASSTGQGPTGELFF

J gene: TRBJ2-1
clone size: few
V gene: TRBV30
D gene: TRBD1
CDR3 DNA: TGTGCCTGGAGGGAGGGGGACAGGGATATGAATGAGCAGTTCTTC
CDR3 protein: CAWREGDRDMNEQFF

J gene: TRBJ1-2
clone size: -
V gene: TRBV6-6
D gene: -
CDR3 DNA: TGTGCCAGCAGTTACGGGACGACTACTAACTATGGCTACACCTTC
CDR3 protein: CASSYGTTTNYGYTF

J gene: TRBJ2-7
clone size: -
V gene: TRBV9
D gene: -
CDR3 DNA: TGTGCCAGCAGCGCCCAGACTCAAGACCGGGGTAGGTACGAGCAGTACTTC
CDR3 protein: CASSAQTQDRGRYEQYF

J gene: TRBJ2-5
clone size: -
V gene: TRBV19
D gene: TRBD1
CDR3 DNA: TGTGCCAGTAGTACGCCCTCAGGGGGCGGTCGGCAAGAGACCCAGTACTTC
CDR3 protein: CASSTPSGGGRQETQYF

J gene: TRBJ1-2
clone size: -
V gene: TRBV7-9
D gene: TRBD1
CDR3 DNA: TGTGCCAGCAGCGGTCCGGGACAGGGGGCCAGGATTGGCTACACCTTC
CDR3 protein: CASSGPGQGARIGYTF

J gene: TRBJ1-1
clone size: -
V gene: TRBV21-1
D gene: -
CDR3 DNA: TGTGCCAGCAGCAAAAGATACGGGAGCCAGGATCTGGTATCCACTGAAGCTTTCTTT
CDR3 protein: CASSKRYGSQDLVSTEAFF

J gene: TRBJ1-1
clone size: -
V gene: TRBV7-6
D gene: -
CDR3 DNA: TGTGCCAGCAGGGCAATAAACACTGAAGCTTTCTTT
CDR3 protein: CASRAINTEAFF

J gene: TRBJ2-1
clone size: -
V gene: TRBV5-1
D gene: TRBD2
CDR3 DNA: TGCGCCAGCAGCCTGGGCGGGGGTACTGACAATGAGCAGTTCTTC
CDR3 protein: CASSLGGGTDNEQFF

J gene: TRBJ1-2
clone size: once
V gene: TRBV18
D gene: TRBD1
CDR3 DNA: TGTGCCAGCTCACAAACTGGACAGGGGGAGGCCTATGGCTACACCTTC
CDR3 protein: CASSQTGQGEAYGYTF

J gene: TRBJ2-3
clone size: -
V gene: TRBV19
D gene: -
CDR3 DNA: TGTGCCAGTAGTATGACTCAGATAGTGGATACGCAGTATTTT
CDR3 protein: CASSMTQIVDTQYF

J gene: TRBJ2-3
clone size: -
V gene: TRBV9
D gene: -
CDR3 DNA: TGTGCCAGCAGCGTAAGTGGGGTCACAGATACGCAGTATTTT
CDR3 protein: CASSVSGVTDTQYF

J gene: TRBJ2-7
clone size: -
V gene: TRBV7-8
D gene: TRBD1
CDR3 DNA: TGTGCCAGCAGCTTAGACGGGACAGGGGGACTCCCTTCGGAACAGTACTTC
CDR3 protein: CASSLDGTGGLPSEQYF

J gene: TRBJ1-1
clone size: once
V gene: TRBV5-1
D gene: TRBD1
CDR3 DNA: TGCGCCAGCAGTAGCAACAGGGGGCAGGGGGACACTGAAGCTTTCTTT
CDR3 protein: CASSSNRGQGDTEAFF

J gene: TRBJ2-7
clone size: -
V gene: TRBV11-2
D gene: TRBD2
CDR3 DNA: TGTGCCAGCAGCCGCGGGGGATCTACCTACGAGCAGTACTTC
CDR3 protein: CASSRGGSTYEQYF

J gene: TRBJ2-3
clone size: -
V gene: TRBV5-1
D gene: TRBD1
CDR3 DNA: TGCGCCAGCAGCCTACAACAGGGGTTTCACACAGATACGCAGTATTTT
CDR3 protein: CASSLQQGFHTDTQYF

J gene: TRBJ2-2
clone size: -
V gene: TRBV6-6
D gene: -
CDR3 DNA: TGTGCCAGCAGTCCGCAGGTCACCGGGGAGCTGTTTTTT
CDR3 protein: CASSPQVTGELFF

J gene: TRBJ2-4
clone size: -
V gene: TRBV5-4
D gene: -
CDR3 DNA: TGTGCCAGCAGCTTGAGAGAATCTAACATTCAGTACTTC
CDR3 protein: CASSLRESNIQYF

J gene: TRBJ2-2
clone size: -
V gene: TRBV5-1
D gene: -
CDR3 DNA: TGCGCCAGCAGCTTGGTACCAGGGGACCTCACCGGGGAGCTGTTTTTT
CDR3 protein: CASSLVPGDLTGELFF

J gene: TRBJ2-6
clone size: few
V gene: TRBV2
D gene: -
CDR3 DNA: TGTGCCAGTGGCGCGGGCTCTGGGGCCAACGTCCTGACTTTC
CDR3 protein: CASGAGSGANVLTF

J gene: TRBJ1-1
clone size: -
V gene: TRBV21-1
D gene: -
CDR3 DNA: TGTGCCAGCAGCAAAGGATGGGTGGGCCTAGAAGCTTTCTTT
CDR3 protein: CASSKGWVGLEAFF

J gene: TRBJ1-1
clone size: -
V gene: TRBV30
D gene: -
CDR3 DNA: TGTGCCTGGAGTGAAGGGTATAACACTGAAGCTTTCTTT
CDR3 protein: CAWSEGYNTEAFF

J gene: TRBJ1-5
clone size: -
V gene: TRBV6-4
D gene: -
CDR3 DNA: TGTGCCAGCAGTGAAGGTCTAAATCAGCCCCAGCATTTT
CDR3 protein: CASSEGLNQPQHF

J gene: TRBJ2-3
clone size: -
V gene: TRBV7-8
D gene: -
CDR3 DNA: TGTGCCAGCAGCACCAGAACGGTGGGAACAGATACGCAGTATTTT
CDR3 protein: CASSTRTVGTDTQYF

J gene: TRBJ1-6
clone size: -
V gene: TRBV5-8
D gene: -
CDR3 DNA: TGTGCCAGCAGCTTGCGGCAGGGGATGCATAATTCACCCCTCCACTTT
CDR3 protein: CASSLRQGMHNSPLHF

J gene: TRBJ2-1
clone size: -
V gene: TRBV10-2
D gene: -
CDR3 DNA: TGCGCCAGCGCGGAGGTAGCAGAGTACAATGAGCAGTTCTTC
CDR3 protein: CASAEVAEYNEQFF

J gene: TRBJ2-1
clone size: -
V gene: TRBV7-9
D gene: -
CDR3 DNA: TGTGCCAGCAGCTCCCCCCCTGGCAGGGGAACTTACAATGAGCAGTTCTTC
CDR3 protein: CASSSPPGRGTYNEQFF

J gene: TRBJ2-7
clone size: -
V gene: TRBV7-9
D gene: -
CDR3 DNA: TGTGCCAGCAGCCTCCGGGACAACTCCTACGAGCAGTACTTC
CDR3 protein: CASSLRDNSYEQYF

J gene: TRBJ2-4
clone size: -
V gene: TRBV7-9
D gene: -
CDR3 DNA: TGTGCCAGCAGTTCGGGACAACAATGGGGAAACATTCAGTACTTC
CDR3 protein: CASSSGQQWGNIQYF